This record covers a single T cell receptor beta chain. These data are taken from a study of T cells in tuberculosis. Study summary: Sequenced TCRs come from CD1B-GMM tetramer-binding T cells.

The V segment lost 4 bases and the J segment 4 bases; nucleotides outside the gene matches: 9. Germline lookup yields CDR1 SGHRS and CDR2 YFSETQ. The CDR3 totals 15 residues. Sequencing was performed with immunoSEQ multiplex PCR; in TCRdb, only in-frame clones are kept and a portion is missing. The table lists roughly 35,000 clones, 92% of them singletons. Time point in this sample: new active TB diagnosis, blood taken before or within 7 days of starting treatment. This sample comprised PBMCs, obtained at tuberculosis diagnosis. This TCR was sampled from an adult with tuberculosis. Some clones in this sample may be carry-over from other donors' samples. The J gene is TRBJ2-7, the V gene TRBV5-1, with 9 bases matching TRBD2. The CDR3 reads CASSRLAGGPYEQYF. CDR3 in DNA: TGCGCCAGCAGCCGACTCGCGGGGGGGCCTTACGAGCAGTACTTC.